The present T cell receptor beta chain was sequenced within a study of cytomegalovirus exposure and HLA in healthy donors. The study's findings and limits: The listing of 150 or so TCR beta chains classed them as cytomegalovirus-associated.

Germline V gene sequence: CDR1 SSHAT, CDR2 FNYEAQ (reference sequence). The V gene lost 5 bases and the J gene lost 2 bases, with 11 bases spanning the gap. The CDR3 is 14 amino acids. Sequencing was performed with immunoSEQ multiplex PCR; in TCRdb, only in-frame clones are kept and a portion is missing. Among almost 75,000 clones listed, over 80% were seen once. In regard to this clone: Its antigen is as yet unknown.

The chain carries TRBV7-7 and TRBJ2-3; TRBD2 is a possible D gene (6 bases). Sequencing used PBMCs. This sequence originates from a man in his thirties or forties in good health and CMV-seronegative. The chain's CDR3 is CASSLSGITDTQYF. For the CDR3, the DNA is TGTGCCAGCAGCCTTAGCGGAATCACAGATACGCAGTATTTT.